This TCR beta chain was retrieved from a study of OX40 agonist ivuxolimab in advanced cancers. As for the study in general: Treatment of patients was with ivuxolimab, an agonistic anti-OX40 (CD134) antibody. Three partial responders included one hepatocellular carcinoma patient and two cutaneous melanoma patients.

Points on this clone: The target antigen is unknown. One junction end does not reproduce the germline sequence, and a read error may be involved.

Measured with immunoSEQ multiplex PCR; TCRdb has only the in-frame clones, and not every one. The table includes tens of thousands of clones, roughly 90% detected once. Study results and caveats: On average, CD8+ T cells had more expanded clones than CD4+.

Sequencing used CD4+ or CD8+ T cells sorted from blood, obtained in a trial of the OX40 agonist ivuxolimab. The sequence was collected from an adult with an advanced solid tumor such as melanoma, head and neck, liver or kidney cancer.

The CDR3 loop reads CASSLASGDNEQFF. The CDR3 DNA reads as TGCGCCAGCAGTTTGGCGTCAGGGGACAATGAGCAGTTCTTC. This rearrangement joins TRBV5-1 to TRBJ2-1, with TRBD1 as a possible D gene (6 bases). The germline CDR1 and CDR2 sequences are SGHRS and YFSETQ. CDR3 length equals 14 residues.